The rows below give T cell receptor beta chains drawn from one sample of a study of cytomegalovirus exposure and HLA in healthy donors. Assay used: immunoSEQ multiplex PCR; TCRdb lists only in-frame clones, some missing. The repertoire consists of some 150,000 clones, with 75% occurring once and the leading ten covering 3% to 3.5%. The material sequenced was PBMCs. The receptors come from a man in his forties or fifties in good health and CMV-seronegative. CDR3s include the opening cysteine and the closing phenylalanine or tryptophan. D genes are given only for firm matches. Clone size is shown for a subset of rows, as once, few, many or a class of expanded clone.

clone size	J gene	D gene	V gene	CDR3 protein	CDR3 DNA
.	TRBJ2-5	.	TRBV2	CASSGLGGKWTQYF	TGTGCCAGCAGTGGGTTGGGGGGAAAGTGGACCCAGTACTTC
.	TRBJ1-6	TRBD1	TRBV27	CASRWGTAYNSPLHF	TGTGCCAGCAGATGGGGGACAGCCTATAATTCACCCCTCCACTTT
.	TRBJ1-3	.	TRBV28	CASSLGGVILGNTIYF	TGTGCCAGCAGTTTAGGAGGGGTGATTCTTGGAAACACCATATATTTT
.	TRBJ1-5	.	TRBV18	CASSTSGNSNQPQHF	TGTGCCAGCTCCACCTCGGGAAATAGCAATCAGCCCCAGCATTTT
.	TRBJ1-3	.	TRBV5-4	CASSPGLGDSGNTIYF	TGTGCCAGCAGCCCCGGACTTGGGGACTCTGGAAACACCATATATTTT
.	TRBJ2-7	.	TRBV2	CASRRTREVNYEQYF	TGTGCCAGCAGACGCACTAGGGAGGTAAACTACGAGCAGTACTTC
few	TRBJ1-5	.	TRBV6-6	CASSYSGGSDNQPQHF	TGTGCCAGCAGTTACTCAGGGGGATCCGACAATCAGCCCCAGCATTTT
once	TRBJ2-5	.	TRBV4-3	CASSQDLNTRRETQYF	TGCGCCAGCAGCCAAGATCTGAATACCAGGAGGGAGACCCAGTACTTC
.	TRBJ2-7	.	TRBV2	CASIPTMGGGQYF	TGTGCCAGCATCCCTACGATGGGGGGAGGGCAGTACTTC
.	TRBJ2-5	.	TRBV6-5	CASSYPGAETQYF	TGTGCCAGCAGTTACCCTGGGGCGGAGACCCAGTACTTC
.	TRBJ1-2	.	TRBV2	CASSEQGGGYTF	TGTGCCAGCAGTGAACAGGGTGGGGGCTACACCTTC
once	TRBJ1-2	.	TRBV7-9	CASSSTDRPQFYTF	TGTGCCAGCAGCTCCACAGACAGGCCGCAATTCTACACCTTC
.	TRBJ2-2	TRBD2	TRBV27	CASSLSGGARELFF	TGTGCCAGCAGTTTATCCGGGGGGGCCAGGGAGCTGTTTTTT
.	TRBJ1-3	.	TRBV4-1	CASSQVVRNTIYF	TGCGCCAGCAGCCAAGTAGTGAGAAACACCATATATTTT
.	TRBJ2-3	.	TRBV7-2	CASSPPGPRGDTQYF	TGTGCCAGCAGCCCCCCAGGCCCAAGGGGAGATACGCAGTATTTT
once	TRBJ1-1	.	TRBV5-6	CASSFGGRGAGNTEAFF	TGTGCCAGCAGCTTCGGTGGGCGGGGGGCCGGTAACACTGAAGCTTTCTTT
.	TRBJ2-7	TRBD1	TRBV5-4	CASSLPGDRKDEQYF	TGTGCCAGCAGCTTGCCTGGGGACAGGAAGGACGAGCAGTACTTC
few	TRBJ1-4	TRBD1	TRBV28	CASRTTGGTNEKLFF	TGTGCCAGCAGAACGACAGGGGGCACAAATGAAAAACTGTTTTTT
.	TRBJ1-1	TRBD1	TRBV2	CASSPQGQGNTEAFF	TGTGCCAGCAGCCCACAGGGGCAAGGGAACACTGAAGCTTTCTTT
.	TRBJ1-1	.	TRBV7-8	CASSSYPGVTEAFF	TGTGCCAGCAGCTCGTACCCAGGGGTCACTGAAGCTTTCTTT
.	TRBJ2-1	TRBD1	TRBV4-1	CASSPRDSYNEQFF	TGCGCCAGCAGCCCCCGGGACAGCTACAATGAGCAGTTCTTC
.	TRBJ2-3	.	TRBV9	CASSVQGRGTTDTQYF	TGTGCCAGCAGCGTCCAGGGTCGGGGGACCACAGATACGCAGTATTTT
.	TRBJ2-1	.	TRBV9	CASSGGDRSLYNEQFF	TGTGCCAGCAGCGGGGGCGACAGGTCACTTTACAATGAGCAGTTCTTC
few	TRBJ2-6	.	TRBV4-3	CASSQDRRGSSGANVLTF	TGCGCCAGCAGCCAAGACAGGAGGGGCTCCTCTGGGGCCAACGTCCTGACTTTC
.	TRBJ2-7	TRBD1	TRBV5-1	CASSLDGTDEQYF	TGCGCCAGCAGCTTGGATGGGACAGACGAGCAGTACTTC
few	TRBJ1-5	TRBD1	TRBV6-6	CASSYLDRGRNQPQHF	TGTGCCAGCAGTTACCTCGACAGGGGCCGCAATCAGCCCCAGCATTTT
.	TRBJ1-2	.	TRBV27	CASRHGGEGYTF	TGTGCCAGCAGACACGGGGGAGAGGGCTACACCTTC
.	TRBJ1-3	.	TRBV5-1	CASRLTPGAGNTIYF	TGCGCCAGCAGACTAACCCCAGGGGCTGGAAACACCATATATTTT
.	TRBJ2-7	TRBD1	TRBV11-2	CASSSGTGGSYEQYF	TGTGCCAGCAGCTCCGGGACAGGGGGCTCCTACGAGCAGTACTTC
.	TRBJ2-5	.	TRBV5-5	CASSLEVGYQETQYF	TGTGCCAGCAGCTTGGAGGTGGGCTACCAAGAGACCCAGTACTTC
.	TRBJ2-7	.	TRBV7-9	CASSLELAGSSYEQYF	TGTGCCAGCAGCTTAGAATTGGCGGGAAGCTCCTACGAGCAGTACTTC
few	TRBJ2-2	.	TRBV4-1	CASSQPLGAENTGELFF	TGCGCCAGCAGCCAACCGTTGGGGGCAGAGAACACCGGGGAGCTGTTTTTT
.	TRBJ1-5	.	TRBV6-1	CASSEQQPQHF	TGTGCCAGCAGTGAACAACAGCCCCAGCATTTT
once	TRBJ2-3	TRBD2	TRBV5-8	CASSLVIGGGPTYRTDTQYF	TGTGCCAGCAGCTTGGTGATCGGCGGGGGGCCGACCTACCGCACAGATACGCAGTATTTT
.	TRBJ2-7	TRBD2	TRBV27	CASGLSGTAYEQYF	TGTGCCAGCGGTCTTAGCGGGACTGCCTACGAGCAGTACTTC
.	TRBJ1-2	.	TRBV28	CASSLRYGYTF	TGTGCCAGCAGTCTCCGCTATGGCTACACCTTC
.	TRBJ1-2	TRBD1	TRBV5-6	CASSLRDRGVTKGYTF	TGTGCCAGCAGCTTAAGAGACAGGGGGGTGACTAAAGGCTACACCTTC
.	TRBJ1-3	TRBD1	TRBV30	CAWSLSTGAGGNTIYF	TGTGCCTGGAGTCTATCGACAGGGGCCGGTGGAAACACCATATATTTT
.	TRBJ2-3	.	TRBV9	CASSVLSEGSTDTQYF	TGTGCCAGCAGCGTACTTAGCGAGGGAAGCACAGATACGCAGTATTTT
.	TRBJ1-6	.	TRBV27	CASSKLTDGGSPLHF	TGTGCCAGCAGTAAACTGACAGACGGCGGTTCACCCCTCCACTTT
.	TRBJ2-7	TRBD1	TRBV5-6	CASSWVRGTGFIHEQYF	TGTGCCAGCAGCTGGGTTAGAGGGACAGGGTTTATCCACGAGCAGTACTTC
.	TRBJ2-1	TRBD1	TRBV19	CASSNYRGYNEQFF	TGTGCCAGTAGTAACTACAGGGGATACAATGAGCAGTTCTTC
.	TRBJ1-5	TRBD1	TRBV4-2	CASSQDFWARGLGSNQPQHF	TGTGCCAGCAGCCAAGACTTTTGGGCCAGGGGGCTGGGTAGCAATCAGCCCCAGCATTTT
.	TRBJ1-2	TRBD1	TRBV30	CAWRTGGIYGYTF	TGTGCCTGGCGGACAGGGGGCATCTATGGCTACACCTTC
.	TRBJ1-4	.	TRBV5-5	CASSLTGLNEKLFF	TGTGCCAGCAGCTTGACAGGCCTGAATGAAAAACTGTTTTTT
once	TRBJ2-7	TRBD2	TRBV5-4	CASSLGGAGASIEQYF	TGTGCCAGCAGCTTGGGGGGAGCGGGGGCCTCAATCGAGCAGTACTTC
.	TRBJ1-1	.	TRBV5-1	CASSFTVNTEAFF	TGCGCCAGCAGCTTTACAGTGAACACTGAAGCTTTCTTT
.	TRBJ2-5	TRBD2	TRBV7-2	CASTGGGGVRETQYF	TGTGCCAGCACGGGCGGGGGTGGGGTGAGAGAGACCCAGTACTTC
.	TRBJ1-6	.	TRBV7-2	CASSLQGSHSPLHF	TGTGCCAGCAGCTTACAGGGGTCGCATTCACCCCTCCACTTT
.	TRBJ2-2	.	TRBV6-6	CASSTGGELFF	TGTGCCAGCAGTACCGGGGGGGAGCTGTTTTTT
few	TRBJ2-7	.	TRBV6-1	CASSMDSPPYEQYF	TGTGCCAGCAGCATGGACAGTCCCCCCTACGAGCAGTACTTC
.	TRBJ2-5	.	TRBV5-4	CASSLRGGSQETQYF	TGTGCCAGCAGCTTGAGGGGGGGCTCCCAAGAGACCCAGTACTTC
.	TRBJ2-1	.	TRBV7-9	CAGGLSGYNEQFF	TGTGCCGGCGGCCTAAGCGGCTACAATGAGCAGTTCTTC